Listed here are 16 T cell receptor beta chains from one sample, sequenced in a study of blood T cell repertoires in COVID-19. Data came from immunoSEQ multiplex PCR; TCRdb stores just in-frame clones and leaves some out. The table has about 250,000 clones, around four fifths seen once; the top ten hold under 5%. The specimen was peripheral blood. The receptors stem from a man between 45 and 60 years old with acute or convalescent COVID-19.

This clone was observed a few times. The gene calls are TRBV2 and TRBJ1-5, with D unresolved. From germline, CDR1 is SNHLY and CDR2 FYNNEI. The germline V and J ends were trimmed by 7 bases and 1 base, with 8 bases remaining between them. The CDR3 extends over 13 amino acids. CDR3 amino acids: CASTGESNQPQHF. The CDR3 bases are TGTGCCAGCACCGGGGAGAGCAATCAGCCCCAGCATTTT.

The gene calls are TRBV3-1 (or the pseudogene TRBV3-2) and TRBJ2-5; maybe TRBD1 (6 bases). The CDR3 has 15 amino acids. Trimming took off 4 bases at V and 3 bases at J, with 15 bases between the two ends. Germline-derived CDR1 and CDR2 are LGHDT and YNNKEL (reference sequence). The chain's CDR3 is CASSLTGDRKETQYF. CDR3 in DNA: TGTGCCAGCAGCCTCACTGGTGACAGGAAAGAGACCCAGTACTTC.

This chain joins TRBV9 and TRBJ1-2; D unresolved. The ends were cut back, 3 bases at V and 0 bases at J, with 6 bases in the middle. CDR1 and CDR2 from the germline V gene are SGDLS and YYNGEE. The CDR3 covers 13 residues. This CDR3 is CASSGLTNYGYTF. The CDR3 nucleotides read TGTGCCAGCAGCGGACTTACTAACTATGGCTACACCTTC.

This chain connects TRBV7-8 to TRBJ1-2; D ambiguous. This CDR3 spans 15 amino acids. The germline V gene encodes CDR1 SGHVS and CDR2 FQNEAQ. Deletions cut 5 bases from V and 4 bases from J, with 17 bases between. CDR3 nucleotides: TGTGCCAGCAGCCCCGGCCCAGGATCTGGCTATGGCTACACCTTC. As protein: CASSPGPGSGYGYTF.

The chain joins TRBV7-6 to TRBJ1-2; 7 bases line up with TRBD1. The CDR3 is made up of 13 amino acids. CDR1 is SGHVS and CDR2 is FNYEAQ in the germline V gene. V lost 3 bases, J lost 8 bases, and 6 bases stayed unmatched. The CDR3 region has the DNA TGTGCCAGCAGCTTCGGAGGGGGCTTGGGCTACACCTTC. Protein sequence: CASSFGGGLGYTF.

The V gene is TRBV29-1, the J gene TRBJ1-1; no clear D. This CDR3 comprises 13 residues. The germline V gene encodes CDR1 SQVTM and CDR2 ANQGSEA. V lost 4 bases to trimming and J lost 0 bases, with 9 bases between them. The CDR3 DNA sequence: TGCAGCGTTGTCAGAAACATGAACACTGAAGCTTTCTTT. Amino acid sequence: CSVVRNMNTEAFF.

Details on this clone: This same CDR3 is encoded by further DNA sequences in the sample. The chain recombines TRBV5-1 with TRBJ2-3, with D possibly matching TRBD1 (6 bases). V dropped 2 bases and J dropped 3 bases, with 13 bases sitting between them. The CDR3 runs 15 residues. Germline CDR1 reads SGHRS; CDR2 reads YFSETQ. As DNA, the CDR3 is TGCGCCAGCAGCTTACAGGGTATGGGGACAGATACGCAGTATTTT. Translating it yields CASSLQGMGTDTQYF.

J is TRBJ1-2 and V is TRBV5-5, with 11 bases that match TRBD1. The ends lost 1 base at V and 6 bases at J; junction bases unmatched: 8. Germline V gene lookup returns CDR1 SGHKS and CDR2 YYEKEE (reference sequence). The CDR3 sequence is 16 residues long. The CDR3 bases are TGTGCCAGCAGCTTGCTGTTAGGGACAGGGGGACATGGCTACACCTTC. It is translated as CASSLLLGTGGHGYTF.

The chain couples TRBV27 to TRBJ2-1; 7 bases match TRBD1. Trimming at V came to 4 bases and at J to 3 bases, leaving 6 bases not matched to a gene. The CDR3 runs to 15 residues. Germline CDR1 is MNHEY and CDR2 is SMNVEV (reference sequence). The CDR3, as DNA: TGTGCCAGCAGTTGGCCCAACAGGGGCTACAATGAGCAGTTCTTC. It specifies CASSWPNRGYNEQFF.

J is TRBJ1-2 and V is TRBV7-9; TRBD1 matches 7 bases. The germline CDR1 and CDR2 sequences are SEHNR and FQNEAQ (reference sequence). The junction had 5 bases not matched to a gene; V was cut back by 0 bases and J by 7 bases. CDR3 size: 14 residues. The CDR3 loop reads CASSLALGGGGYTF. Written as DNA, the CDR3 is TGTGCCAGCAGCTTAGCGCTAGGGGGCGGTGGCTACACCTTC.

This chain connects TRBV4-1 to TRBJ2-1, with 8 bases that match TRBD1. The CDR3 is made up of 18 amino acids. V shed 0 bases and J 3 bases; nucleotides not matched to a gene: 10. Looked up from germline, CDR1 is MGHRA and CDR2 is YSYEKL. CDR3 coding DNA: TGCGCCAGCAGCCAAGACAGTCTAAGACAGGGGTTCTACAATGAGCAGTTCTTC. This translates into CASSQDSLRQGFYNEQFF.

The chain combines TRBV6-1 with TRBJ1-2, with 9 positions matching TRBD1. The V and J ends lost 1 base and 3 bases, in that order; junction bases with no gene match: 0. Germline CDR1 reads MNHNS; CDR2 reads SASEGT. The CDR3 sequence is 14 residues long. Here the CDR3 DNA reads TGTGCCAGCAGTGAAGGGACAGGGGACTATGGCTACACCTTC. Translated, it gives CASSEGTGDYGYTF.

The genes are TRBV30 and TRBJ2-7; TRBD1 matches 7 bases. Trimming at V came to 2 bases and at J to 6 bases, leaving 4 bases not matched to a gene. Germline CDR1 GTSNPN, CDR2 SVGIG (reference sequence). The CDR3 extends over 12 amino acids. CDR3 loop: CAWSLTGTEQYF. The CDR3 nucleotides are TGTGCCTGGAGTTTGACAGGGACCGAGCAGTACTTC. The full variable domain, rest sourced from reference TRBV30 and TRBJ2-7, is SQTIHQWPATLVQPVGSPLSLECTVEGTSNPNLYWYRQAAGRGLQLLFYSVGIGQISSEVPQNLSASRPQDRQFILSSKKLLLSDSGFYLCAWSLTGTEQYFGPGTRLTVT.

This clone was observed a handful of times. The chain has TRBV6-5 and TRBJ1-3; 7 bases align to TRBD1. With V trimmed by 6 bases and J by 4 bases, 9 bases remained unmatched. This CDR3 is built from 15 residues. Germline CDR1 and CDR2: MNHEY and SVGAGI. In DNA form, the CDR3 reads TGTGCCAGCAGCAGGACCCAGGGGGTAGGAAACACCATATATTTT. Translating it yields CASSRTQGVGNTIYF.

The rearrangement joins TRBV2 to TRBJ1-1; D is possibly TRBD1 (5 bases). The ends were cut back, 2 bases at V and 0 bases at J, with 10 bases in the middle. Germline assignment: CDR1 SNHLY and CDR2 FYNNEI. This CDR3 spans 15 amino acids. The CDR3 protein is CASSEQGSMNTEAFF. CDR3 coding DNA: TGTGCCAGCAGTGAACAGGGCAGCATGAACACTGAAGCTTTCTTT.

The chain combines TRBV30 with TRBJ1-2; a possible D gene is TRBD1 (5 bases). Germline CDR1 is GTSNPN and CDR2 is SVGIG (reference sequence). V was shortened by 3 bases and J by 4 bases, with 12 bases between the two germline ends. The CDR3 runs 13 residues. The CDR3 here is CAWSAMGLYGYTF. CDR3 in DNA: TGTGCCTGGAGCGCGATGGGGCTCTATGGCTACACCTTC.